This T cell receptor (beta chain) was retrieved from a study of regulatory T cells in long-lasting Graves disease (dated by TCRdb to 2020 to 2022). Describing the broader study: To count as having persistent Graves' disease, a patient had to have received antithyroid drug treatment for over 5 years with TSH receptor autoantibodies remaining persistently positive. The study was conducted in China and was registered as a clinical trial. In the clinical cohort, patients with persistent Graves' disease had used antithyroid drugs for an average of about 10 years. Peripheral blood TCR sequencing and RNA sequencing compared persistent Graves' disease patients with newly diagnosed Graves' disease patients. A total of roughly 35 samples underwent TCR sequencing: about 13 from persistent and approximately 20 from newly diagnosed Graves' disease patients. Results the study describes overall, beyond this receptor: Compared with newly diagnosed patients, patients with persistent Graves' disease had lower TCR Shannon entropy and fewer highly expanded clones, which suggests clonal expansion. The authors acknowledged the small sample size as a limitation that may reduce accuracy. Only peripheral blood was studied, because thyroid tissue, the primary lesion, was inaccessible. Persistent patients shared more public clonotypes among themselves (2,741) than newly diagnosed patients did (more than 950). Only the TCR beta chain was sequenced and analyzed. Preferential use of TRBV28, TRBJ1-2 and TRBJ2-5 was observed in persistent disease, whereas TRBV20-1 and TRBJ2-1 were favored in newly diagnosed disease.

The sample's time point, from its label and the paper: persistent/refractory GD, antithyroid drugs over 5 years with positive TRAb. For both TCR sequencing and RNA sequencing, RNA was extracted from PBMCs using TRIzol. Graves' disease was diagnosed according to American Thyroid Association guidelines. The patients came from an endocrinology department in Xi'an, China. Each patient gave 7 to 9.5 milliliters of peripheral blood, collected in an EDTA anticoagulant tube. Ficoll Paque Plus density gradient separation was used to isolate PBMCs, and no further T cell sorting was done. RNA quality was checked with an Agilent 2100 Bioanalyzer and agarose gel, and concentration with a NanoDrop 2000. Library preparation was by multiplex PCR. Sequenced using an Illumina HiSeq 4000. iRepertoire HTBI primers and Arm-PCR amplification of CDR3 regions were used to construct TCR beta libraries. PCR products were gel purified before sequencing. Under the source paper's analysis protocol: Gene usage analysis of CDR3 amino acid clonotypes used the approximately 62 TRBV and about 13 TRBJ segments found across samples. Filtered high-quality paired reads were merged into contigs using COPE and FqMerger. BLAST was used to align contigs to the IMGT TRBV, TRBD and TRBJ reference genes, and CDR3 was defined following IMGT. Clonotypes above 0.1% frequency were classified as highly expanded clones. Shannon entropy served as the measure of repertoire diversity, while the Gini coefficient captured V-J evenness. Public clonotypes were defined as clonotypes shared by more than one individual. TCRdb trimmed public reads at Q25 via fastp, called clones via MiXCR and kept in-frame beta chains. Records with the same CDR3 protein are collapsed into one entry carrying the most frequent genes and DNA. TCRdb, not the original authors, processed these V and J calls. Counted in this sample were roughly 360,000 distinct CDR3 sequences; 20% to 25% of them appeared once. Approximately 27% of the sample is held by the ten biggest clonotypes.

This clonotype was observed at least ten times. This clone's antigen is unknown. No much larger clone is present one base from it, and per-base qualities are unavailable. Ends trimmed: V by 3 bases, J by 0 bases; bases unmatched to a gene: 5. CDR1 and CDR2 (MNHEY, SVGAGI) derive from the germline V gene. There are 17 amino acids in the CDR3, from cysteine to phenylalanine inclusive. This entry keeps only the CDR3 DNA: 51 bases, framed from base 1. The V gene is TRBV6-5 and the J gene is TRBJ1-6; TRBD1 fits 7 bases in the junction. The TCR sequence derives from a woman in her thirties or forties with Graves disease. Donor details come from another sample of the same person, matched by shared clones. The material was peripheral blood mononuclear cells (PBMCs), obtained when the disease was refractory, from a patient treated with antithyroid drugs. The nucleotide sequence is given as TGTGCCAGCAGTTATAGACAGGGATACTCCTATAATTCACCCCTCCACTTT. This yields the protein CASSYRQGYSYNSPLHF.